The rows below give T cell receptor beta chains drawn from one sample of a study of blood T cell repertoires in COVID-19. Some clones are missing from TCRdb's copy, which holds only in-frame ones; the method was immunoSEQ multiplex PCR. The top ten clones hold around 8% of a sample with tens of thousands of clones, roughly 90% of them seen once. Sample: peripheral blood. The receptors shown here come from a man aged 55 to 70 with active COVID-19. CDR3s include the opening cysteine and the closing phenylalanine or tryptophan. Fields, in order: J gene, D gene, clone size, V gene, CDR3 protein, CDR3 DNA. D genes are given only for firm matches. Clone sizes are given selectively: once, few, many, or a class where the clone is expanded.

TRBJ2-5,.,.,TRBV30,CACSPGRETQYF,TGTGCCTGTAGTCCAGGGAGGGAGACCCAGTACTTC
TRBJ2-1,TRBD2,.,TRBV10-1,CASSDLGTSGGAYNEQFF,TGCGCCAGCAGTGACCTTGGGACTAGCGGGGGGGCCTACAATGAGCAGTTCTTC
TRBJ2-7,TRBD2,few,TRBV10-1,CASNRQGGLAGSYEQYF,TGCGCCAGCAACAGACAGGGGGGACTAGCGGGCTCCTACGAGCAGTACTTC
TRBJ1-2,.,.,TRBV29-1,CSVEGQVGYGYTF,TGCAGCGTTGAGGGGCAGGTCGGCTATGGCTACACCTTC
TRBJ2-2,TRBD2,.,TRBV9,CASSLGGTSLTGELFF,TGTGCCAGCAGCCTGGGGGGGACTAGCCTCACCGGGGAGCTGTTTTTT
TRBJ2-7,TRBD2,.,TRBV14,CASSPGTSGRSPYEQYF,TGTGCCAGCTCCCCCGGGACTAGCGGGAGGAGCCCCTACGAGCAGTACTTC
TRBJ2-7,.,.,TRBV29-1,CSVGDRNYEQYF,TGCAGCGTTGGTGACAGGAACTACGAGCAGTACTTC
TRBJ2-7,.,.,TRBV21-1,CASSWDRGRNEQYF,TGTGCCAGCAGCTGGGACAGGGGGCGCAACGAGCAGTACTTC
TRBJ2-2,.,few,TRBV10-1,CASCKQAGELFF,TGCGCCAGTTGTAAGCAGGCCGGGGAGCTGTTTTTT
TRBJ2-1,TRBD2,once,TRBV5-5,CASSSRTSGSRGNNEQFF,TGTGCCAGCAGCTCGAGGACTAGCGGGAGTCGGGGTAACAATGAGCAGTTCTTC